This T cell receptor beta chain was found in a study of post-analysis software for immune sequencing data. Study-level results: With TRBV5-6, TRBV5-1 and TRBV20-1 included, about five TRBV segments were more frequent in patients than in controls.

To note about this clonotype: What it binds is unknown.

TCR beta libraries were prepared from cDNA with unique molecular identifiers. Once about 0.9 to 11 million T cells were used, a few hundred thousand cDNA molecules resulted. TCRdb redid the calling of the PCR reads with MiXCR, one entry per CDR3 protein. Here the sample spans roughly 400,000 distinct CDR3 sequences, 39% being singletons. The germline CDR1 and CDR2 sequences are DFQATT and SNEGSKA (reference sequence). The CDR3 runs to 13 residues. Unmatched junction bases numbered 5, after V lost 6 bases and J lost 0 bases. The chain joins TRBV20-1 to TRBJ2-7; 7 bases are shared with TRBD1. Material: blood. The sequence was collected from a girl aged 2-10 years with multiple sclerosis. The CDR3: CSAKGQSSYEQYF. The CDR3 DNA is TGCAGTGCGAAGGGACAGTCCTCCTACGAGCAGTACTTC.